This T cell receptor beta chain was sequenced for a study of beta chain features in type 1 diabetes. Study findings and constraints: A greater similarity of naive, central memory and Treg TCRB repertoires was seen among patients than among healthy donors. A pattern of fewer insertions and more deletions at VDJ junctions was seen in type 1 diabetes patients. Within each of all four CD4+ subsets, Type 1 diabetes patients had TCRB CDR3s that were moderately but significantly shorter.

Isolated RNA was reverse transcribed in full, so expressed TCRB transcripts were sequenced. Clones were read by immunoSEQ multiplex PCR, and TCRdb kept only the in-frame ones, dropping some. The repertoire holds approximately 46,000 clones, with approximately 44% as singletons. By way of CD45RO/CCR7/CD25/CD127/CD95/CD27, the CD4+ regulatory, stem cell-like memory, central memory and naive cells were sorted. The germline V gene has CDR1 MDHEN and CDR2 SYDVKM. V lost 10 bases, J lost 7 bases, and 16 bases lay in between. The CDR3 is 12 residues long. Turning to this clone: Its antigen is unknown.

This receptor was identified in a young man with type 1 diabetes. Sequenced input: stem cell memory CD4+ T cells from blood. The V call is TRBV28, the J call TRBJ1-2, with D perhaps TRBD1 (5 bases). CDR3 amino acids: CATLILGLGYTF. Here the CDR3 DNA reads TGTGCCACCCTGATCTTGGGGCTTGGCTACACCTTC.